This TCR beta chain was captured by sequencing in a study of long-term antiretroviral therapy in people with HIV. Of note for this clone: Its target is not known.

Overall study results and limits: Compared with controls, HIV repertoires showed narrower CDR3 length ranges.

This was the immunoSEQ v3.0 assay at survey level. Sequenced by immunoSEQ multiplex PCR; TCRdb stores in-frame clones only, minus some. The profile shows under 45,000 clones, over 85% of them singletons. This sequence originates from a woman aged 45 to 65 with HIV. This material consisted of unsorted PBMCs, taken around 5 years after starting antiretroviral therapy.

CDR3 in DNA: TGTGCCAGCAGTGAACAGGGGGTCGAAGAGCAGTACTTC. Encoded protein: CASSEQGVEEQYF. The V call is TRBV2, the J call TRBJ2-7; the match to TRBD1 covers 7 bases. The CDR3 extends over 13 amino acids. Germline V gene sequence: CDR1 SNHLY, CDR2 FYNNEI. V shed 2 bases, J shed 7 bases, and the junction held 5 bases outside the gene matches.